Following are 27 T cell receptor beta chains from one sample sequenced in a study of long-term antiretroviral therapy in people with HIV. An immunoSEQ assay, version v3.0, was performed at survey level. The method was immunoSEQ multiplex PCR; TCRdb's version includes in-frame clones alone and lacks a portion of them. Among 21,000 or so clones listed, roughly 84% were seen once. Sequences were derived from unsorted PBMCs, sampled at the start of antiretroviral therapy. The receptor source for this set is a middle-aged man with HIV.

J is TRBJ1-4 and V is TRBV10-3; the D is unclear. Germline V CDR1 and CDR2: ENHRY, SYGVKD. Trimming shortened V by 2 bases and J by 2 bases, and 12 bases separated the two germline ends. This CDR3 has 16 amino acids. The CDR3: CAISEQPEGTNEKLFF. For the CDR3, the DNA is TGTGCCATCAGTGAGCAACCTGAGGGTACTAATGAAAAACTGTTTTTT.

V is TRBV15 and J is TRBJ1-4; no reliable D call. V was trimmed by 2 bases and J by 0 bases, leaving 7 bases between them. Per the germline V gene, CDR1 is LNHNV and CDR2 is YYDKDF (reference sequence). CDR3 size: 15 residues. The CDR3 DNA is TGTGCCACCAGCAGACAGCCCGCAACTAATGAAAAACTGTTTTTT. It is translated as CATSRQPATNEKLFF.

The chain employs TRBV9 and TRBJ1-4; TRBD1 matches 7 bases. Looked up from germline, CDR1 is SGDLS and CDR2 is YYNGEE. Trimming cost V 4 bases and J 6 bases; bases outside gene matches: 15. This CDR3 is built from 17 residues. The CDR3 sequence is CASSYGRRGPGDEKLFF. In DNA, the CDR3 is TGTGCCAGCAGCTATGGGAGAAGGGGGCCCGGGGATGAAAAACTGTTTTTT.

This rearrangement joins TRBV5-4 to TRBJ1-4; D might be TRBD1 (5 bases). The CDR3 loop spans 14 amino acids. Germline V gene lookup returns CDR1 SGHNT and CDR2 YYREEE (reference sequence). With 4 bases removed from V and 11 bases from J, the gap between germline ends came to 18 bases. CDR3 nucleotides: TGTGCCAGCAGCCTGGGGGGGGTTGGAAAGAAACTGTTTTTT. This codes for CASSLGGVGKKLFF.

The chain recombines TRBV6-1 with TRBJ1-2, with D perhaps matching TRBD1 (5 bases). The germline V and J ends were trimmed by 2 bases and 2 bases, with 9 bases remaining between them. The germline V gene encodes CDR1 MNHNS and CDR2 SASEGT. CDR3 length: 14 amino acids. The CDR3 loop is CASSESDSNYGYTF. The CDR3 nucleotides read TGTGCCAGCAGTGAATCCGACAGCAACTATGGCTACACCTTC.

In its sample, this clone was seen a few times. The chain is built from TRBV2 and TRBJ1-2; D is perhaps TRBD1 (6 bases). Looked up from germline, CDR1 is SNHLY and CDR2 is FYNNEI. V was trimmed by 6 bases and J by 6 bases, leaving 17 bases between them. This CDR3 contains 14 residues. The CDR3 loop reads CASSLKQGSDGYTF. The CDR3 bases are TGTGCCAGCAGCCTAAAACAGGGCTCTGATGGCTACACCTTC.

DNA for the CDR3: TGTGCCAGCAGTGAAGCTGACCCGGGACAGGGGGCCTACGAGCAGTACTTC. This encodes CASSEADPGQGAYEQYF. J is TRBJ2-7 and V is TRBV6-1; 11 bases match TRBD1. Germline V gene data show CDR1 as MNHNS and CDR2 as SASEGT. The CDR3 length is 17 residues. With V trimmed by 0 bases and J by 2 bases, 6 bases remained unmatched.

CDR3 residues: CAISVRGPPPPYEQYF. The DNA for the CDR3 is TGTGCCATCAGTGTTCGGGGTCCGCCCCCCCCTTACGAGCAGTACTTC. The rearrangement links TRBV10-3 to TRBJ2-7, with D perhaps matching TRBD2 (5 bases). The V end lost 4 bases, the J end lost 4 bases, and 20 bases lay between the germline ends. CDR1 and CDR2 (germline): ENHRY, SYGVKD. The CDR3 is 16 residues long.

The chain has TRBV5-4 and TRBJ1-5; tentative D call: TRBD1 (5 bases). The V and J ends lost 0 bases and 5 bases respectively, with 12 bases between them. The CDR3 is 15 residues long. Germline V gene sequence: CDR1 SGHNT, CDR2 YYREEE (reference sequence). CDR3 sequence: CASSLDPQGDQPQHF. In DNA form, the CDR3 reads TGTGCCAGCAGCTTGGACCCCCAGGGCGATCAGCCCCAGCATTTT.

The rearrangement joins TRBV9 to TRBJ1-2, with 11 bases aligning to TRBD1. CDR1 is SGDLS, CDR2 YYNGEE, per germline. The CDR3 runs 15 residues. Trimming removed 3 bases from V and 2 bases from J; junction bases left unmatched: 3. The CDR3 DNA reads TGTGCCAGCAGCGACCGGACAGGGGGCAACTATGGCTACACCTTC. Protein sequence: CASSDRTGGNYGYTF. The variable domain in full, with the rest retrieved from reference TRBV9 and TRBJ1-2, is DSGVTQTPKHLITATGQRVTLRCSPRSGDLSVYWYQQSLDQGLQFLIQYYNGEERAKGNILERFSAQQFPDLHSELNLSSLELGDSALYFCASSDRTGGNYGYTFGSGTRLTVV.

The chain uses TRBV6-5 and TRBJ1-1, with 8 nucleotides matching TRBD1. The CDR3 extends over 16 amino acids. Trimming at V came to 2 bases and at J to 5 bases, leaving 10 bases not matched to a gene. Looked up from germline, CDR1 is MNHEY and CDR2 is SVGAGI. CDR3 sequence: CASSYLLDRGETEAFF. CDR3 DNA: TGTGCCAGCAGTTACCTACTTGACAGGGGAGAGACTGAAGCTTTCTTT.

V and J are TRBV4-3 and TRBJ2-7; weak D call: TRBD1 (6 bases). The CDR3 is 15 residues long. The V end lost 4 bases, the J end lost 2 bases, and 15 bases lay between the germline ends. The germline CDR1 and CDR2 sequences are LGHNA and YSLEER. CDR3 amino acids: CASSRTEQITYEQYF. DNA of the CDR3: TGCGCCAGCAGCCGGACAGAACAGATCACCTACGAGCAGTACTTC.

The V gene is TRBV6-5, the J gene TRBJ2-7, with 8 bases aligning to TRBD1. J lost 2 bases, V lost 4 bases, and 7 bases had no gene match. This CDR3 has 15 residues. Looked up from germline, CDR1 is MNHEY and CDR2 is SVGAGI. CDR3 sequence: CASSSGQVRTYEQYF. The DNA of the CDR3 is TGTGCCAGCAGTTCGGGACAGGTTCGAACCTACGAGCAGTACTTC.

This clone was detected only once. J is TRBJ1-5 and V is TRBV27, with TRBD1 as a possible D gene (6 bases). Per germline, CDR1 MNHEY and CDR2 SMNVEV (reference sequence). V lost 0 bases to trimming and J lost 4 bases, with 22 bases between them. The CDR3 covers 19 residues. The CDR3 loop is CASSLSLEGLYTGNQPQHF. The CDR3 region has the DNA TGTGCCAGCAGTTTATCTCTCGAAGGGTTGTATACAGGGAATCAGCCCCAGCATTTT.

The V call is TRBV5-1, the J call TRBJ1-4, with 7 bases aligning to TRBD1. In germline, CDR1 is SGHRS, CDR2 YFSETQ. CDR3 length: 16 amino acids. V shed 4 bases, J shed 7 bases, and the junction held 13 bases outside the gene matches. CDR3 coding DNA: TGCGCCAGCAGCAAGGACAGGCGAGGGCCTGGTGAAAAACTGTTTTTT. Translated, it gives CASSKDRRGPGEKLFF.

This chain joins TRBV5-1 and TRBJ2-1; 10 nucleotides agree with TRBD2. J gave up 6 bases and V 1 base, and 4 bases lay outside the gene matches. Germline V lookup: CDR1 SGHRS, CDR2 YFSETQ. CDR3 length: 15 amino acids. This CDR3 is CASSLLSGRVNEQFF. The CDR3 nucleotides read TGCGCCAGCAGCTTGCTAAGCGGGAGGGTCAATGAGCAGTTCTTC.

The gene calls are TRBV6-5 and TRBJ2-5; 8 bases match TRBD2. The CDR3 is 14 amino acids. V trimming: 6 bases; J trimming: 1 base; junction bases outside the gene matches: 4. CDR1 is MNHEY and CDR2 is SVGAGI in the germline V gene. The CDR3 reads CASRHSGVQETQYF. The CDR3 DNA reads TGTGCCAGCAGACATAGCGGGGTCCAAGAGACCCAGTACTTC.

The gene calls are TRBV19 and TRBJ1-1; D may be TRBD1 (5 bases). Looked up from germline, CDR1 is LNHDA and CDR2 is SQIVND (reference sequence). This CDR3 comprises 15 residues. V gave up 5 bases and J gave up 4 bases, with 17 bases separating them. CDR3 DNA: TGTGCCAGTAGTTTCCGTTTCACAGGAGCCACTGAAGCTTTCTTT. It encodes CASSFRFTGATEAFF.

This sequence joins TRBV28 and TRBJ1-4, with 7 positions matching TRBD1. The CDR3 has 14 amino acids. The V segment lost 6 bases and the J segment 7 bases; nucleotides outside the gene matches: 8. Germline V gene sequence: CDR1 MDHEN, CDR2 SYDVKM. Written as DNA, the CDR3 is TGTGCCAGCAGCCGCGACAGGGTGACTGAAAAACTGTTTTTT. Its protein is CASSRDRVTEKLFF.

This clone was recorded a few times. This chain uses TRBV28 with TRBJ2-7; tentatively, D is TRBD1 (6 bases). Trimming stripped 9 bases from V and 7 bases from J, with 22 bases between. Germline V gives CDR1 MDHEN, CDR2 SYDVKM. The CDR3 runs to 14 residues. CDR3 region: CASTDRLASGEQYF. CDR3 DNA: TGTGCCAGTACCGACAGGCTCGCTTCGGGTGAGCAGTACTTC.

The CDR3 DNA reads as TGTGCCAGCAGGGAGGGCACTGAAGCTTTCTTT. It translates to CASREGTEAFF. The chain has TRBV7-9 and TRBJ1-1; D gene uncertain. CDR3 length equals 11 residues. Per germline, CDR1 SEHNR and CDR2 FQNEAQ (reference sequence). Trimming cost V 6 bases and J 4 bases, with 6 bases left between them.

The rearrangement links TRBV11-1 to TRBJ1-6; perhaps TRBD1 as D (6 bases). The CDR3 is 15 residues long. CDR1 and CDR2 (germline): SGHAT, FQDESV (reference sequence). V shed 5 bases and J shed 9 bases, with 17 bases lying between them. CDR3 coding DNA: TGTGCCAGCAGCGAACAGGGACGGCCCAGTTCACCCCTCCACTTT. Protein product: CASSEQGRPSSPLHF.

The chain carries TRBV2 and TRBJ1-4, with 7 nucleotides matching TRBD1. Germline CDR1 SNHLY, CDR2 FYNNEI. The CDR3 has 14 residues. The trim removed 5 bases at V and 6 bases at J, leaving 6 bases unmatched. The CDR3 nucleotides are TGTGCCAGCAGTCCCGACAGGGAGGATGAAAAACTGTTTTTT. This gives the protein CASSPDREDEKLFF.

This rearrangement joins TRBV7-9 to TRBJ2-1; TRBD2 is a possible D gene (7 bases). The V gene's germline CDR1 is SEHNR and CDR2 FQNEAQ (reference sequence). V lost 5 bases, J lost 6 bases, and 11 bases lay in between. CDR3 length: 13 residues. The CDR3 region is CASSRGAVNEQFF. CDR3 bases: TGTGCCAGCAGCCGGGGGGCCGTCAATGAGCAGTTCTTC.

This clone was observed a few times. J is TRBJ1-2 and V is TRBV7-9, with D possibly matching TRBD1 (5 bases). CDR1 SEHNR and CDR2 FQNEAQ come from the germline V gene (reference sequence). This CDR3 has 13 residues. V lost 5 bases and J 1 base, leaving 8 bases between the germline ends. The CDR3 DNA follows: TGTGCCAGCAGCCCGACAGATAACTATGGCTACACCTTC. Its protein product is CASSPTDNYGYTF. The entire variable domain, with the rest obtained from reference TRBV7-9 and TRBJ1-2, is as follows: DTGVSQNPRHKITKRGQNVTFRCDPISEHNRLYWYRQTLGQGPEFLTYFQNEAQLEKSRLLSDRFSAERPKGSFSTLEIQRTEQGDSAMYLCASSPTDNYGYTFGSGTRLTVV.

This rearrangement joins TRBV2 to TRBJ2-5; unclear D gene. The CDR3 loop spans 14 amino acids. Germline V CDR1 and CDR2: SNHLY, FYNNEI. Trimming took off 6 bases at V and 5 bases at J, with 16 bases between the two ends. The CDR3 nucleotides are TGTGCCAGCAGCCACACCGAGGTTTGGGAGACCCAGTACTTC. Protein: CASSHTEVWETQYF.

V and J are TRBV28 and TRBJ1-2; 10 bases agree with TRBD1. CDR3 size: 14 residues. Germline V CDR1 and CDR2: MDHEN, SYDVKM. With 3 bases clipped from V and 8 bases from J, the junction kept 6 bases outside the gene matches. In DNA form, the CDR3 reads TGTGCCAGCAGTTTTGACAGGGGGCTTCGAGGCTACACCTTC. Translating gives CASSFDRGLRGYTF.